This TCR beta chain originates from a study of human T cells and chemical hapten exposure. Background on the study: Patients, chiefly female, had alopecia areata, totalis or universalis. Small pooled library volume differences chiefly drove per-sample TCR yield variation.

Study findings and constraints: Since the donors had alopecia, their immune response may not be the same as that of healthy people.

Trimming took off 1 base at V and 0 bases at J, with 10 bases between the two ends. Per the germline V gene, CDR1 is SEHNR and CDR2 is FQNEAQ (reference sequence). This CDR3 region has 16 residues. TCRdb fed the RACE reads into MiXCR, producing one record per CDR3 protein. The sample includes under 300,000 distinct CDR3 sequences, approximately 8% of them seen just once. Worth noting for this clonotype: Its antigen is as yet unknown.

Time point described: pre-sensitization, week 0. Sample treatment: therapeutic diphenylcyclopropenone sensitization with weekly scalp DPC. The sample was whole blood, taken in connection with sensitization to the hapten diphenylcyclopropenone (DPC). The rearrangement links TRBV7-9 to TRBJ2-4, with D possibly being TRBD2 (5 bases). The TCR comes from a man aged 18-30 years with alopecia areata. Some clones in this sample may be carry-over from other donors' samples. This CDR3 is CASSLGGFVAKNIQYF. The DNA of the CDR3 is TGTGCCAGCAGCTTAGGAGGGTTCGTAGCCAAAAACATTCAGTACTTC.